This T cell receptor (beta chain) was identified in a study of blood T cell repertoires in COVID-19. Study as a whole: COVID-19 samples, acute and convalescent, were from the United States, Italy and Spain.

Authors' data handling: Quantification of nucleated cells was approximated via reference gene primer amplification. The assay was immunoSEQ multiplex PCR, and TCRdb's table has in-frame clones only and misses some. The V and J calls and clone size are taken from that table; D and trimming were inferred from the DNA. The data contain hundreds of thousands of clones, roughly 80% of them singletons. Germline lookup yields CDR1 MGHDK and CDR2 SYGVNS. There are 13 residues in the CDR3. V was cut by 4 bases and J by 9 bases, with 13 bases left in between. Specimen: peripheral blood. The V gene is TRBV25-1, the J gene TRBJ2-1, with D perhaps TRBD1 (6 bases). The receptor's source is a woman aged 80 or over with acute or convalescent COVID-19. The CDR3 DNA sequence: TGTGCCAGCAGTGCCAACCAGGGGCGTGAGCAGTTCTTC. This encodes CASSANQGREQFF. The variable domain in full, completed from reference TRBV25-1 and TRBJ2-1, reads EADIYQTPRYLVIGTGKKITLECSQTMGHDKMYWYQQDPGMELHLIHYSYGVNSTEKGDLSSESTVSRIRTEHFPLTLESARPSHTSQYLCASSANQGREQFFGPGTRLTVL.